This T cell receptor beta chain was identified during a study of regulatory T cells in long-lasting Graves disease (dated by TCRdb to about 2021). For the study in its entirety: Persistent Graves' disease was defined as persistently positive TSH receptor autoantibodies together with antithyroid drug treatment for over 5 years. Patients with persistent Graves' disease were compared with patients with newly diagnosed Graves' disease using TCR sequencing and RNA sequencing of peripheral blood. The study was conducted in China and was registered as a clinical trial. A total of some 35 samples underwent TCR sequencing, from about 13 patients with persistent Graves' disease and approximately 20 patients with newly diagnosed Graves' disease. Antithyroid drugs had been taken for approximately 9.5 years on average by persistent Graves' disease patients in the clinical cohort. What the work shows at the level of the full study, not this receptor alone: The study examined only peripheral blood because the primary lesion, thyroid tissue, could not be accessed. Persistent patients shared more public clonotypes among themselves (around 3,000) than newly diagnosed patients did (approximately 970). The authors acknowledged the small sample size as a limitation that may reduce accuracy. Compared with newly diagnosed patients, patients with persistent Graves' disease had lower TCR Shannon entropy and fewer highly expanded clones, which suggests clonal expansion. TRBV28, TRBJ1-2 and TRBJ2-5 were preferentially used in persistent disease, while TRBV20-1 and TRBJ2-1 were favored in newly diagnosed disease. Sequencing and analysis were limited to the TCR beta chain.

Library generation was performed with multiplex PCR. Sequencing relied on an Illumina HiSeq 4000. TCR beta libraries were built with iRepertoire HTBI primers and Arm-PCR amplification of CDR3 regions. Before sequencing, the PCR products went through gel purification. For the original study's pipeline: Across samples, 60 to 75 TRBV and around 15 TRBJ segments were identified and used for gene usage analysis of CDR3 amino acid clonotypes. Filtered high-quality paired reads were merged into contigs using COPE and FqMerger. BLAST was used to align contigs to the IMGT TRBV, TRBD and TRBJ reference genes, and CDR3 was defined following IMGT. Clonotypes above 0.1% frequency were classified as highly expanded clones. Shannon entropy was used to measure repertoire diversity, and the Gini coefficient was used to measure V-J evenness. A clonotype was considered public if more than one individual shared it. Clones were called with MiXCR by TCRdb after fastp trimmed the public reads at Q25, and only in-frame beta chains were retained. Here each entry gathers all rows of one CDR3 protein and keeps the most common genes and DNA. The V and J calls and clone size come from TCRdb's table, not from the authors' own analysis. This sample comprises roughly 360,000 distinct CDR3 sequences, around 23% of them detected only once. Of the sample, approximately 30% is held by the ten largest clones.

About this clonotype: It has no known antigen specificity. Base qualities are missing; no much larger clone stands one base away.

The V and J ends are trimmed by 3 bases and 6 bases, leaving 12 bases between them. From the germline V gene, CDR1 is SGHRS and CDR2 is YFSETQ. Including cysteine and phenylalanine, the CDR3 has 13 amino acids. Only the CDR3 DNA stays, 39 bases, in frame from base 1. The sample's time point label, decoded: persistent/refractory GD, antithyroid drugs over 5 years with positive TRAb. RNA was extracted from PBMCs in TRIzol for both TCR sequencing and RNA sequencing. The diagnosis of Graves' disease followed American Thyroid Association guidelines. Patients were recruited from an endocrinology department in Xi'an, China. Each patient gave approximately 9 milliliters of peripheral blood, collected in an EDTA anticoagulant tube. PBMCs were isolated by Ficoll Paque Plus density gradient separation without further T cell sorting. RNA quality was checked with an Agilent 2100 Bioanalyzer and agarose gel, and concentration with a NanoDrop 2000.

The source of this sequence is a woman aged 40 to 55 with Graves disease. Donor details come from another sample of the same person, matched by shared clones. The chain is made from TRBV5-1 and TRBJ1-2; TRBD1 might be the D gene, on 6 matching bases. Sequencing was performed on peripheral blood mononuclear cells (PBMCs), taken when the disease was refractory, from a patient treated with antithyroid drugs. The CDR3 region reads CASSWGQPDGYTF. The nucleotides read TGCGCCAGCAGCTGGGGGCAACCGGATGGCTACACCTTC. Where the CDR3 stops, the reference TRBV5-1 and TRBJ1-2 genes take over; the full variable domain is KAGVTQTPRYLIKTRGQQVTLSCSPISGHRSVSWYQQTPGQGLQFLFEYFSETQRNKGNFPGRFSGRQFSNSRSEMNVSTLELGDSALYLCASSWGQPDGYTFGSGTRLTVV.